One sample yielded the 18 T cell receptor beta chains listed below, sequenced in a study of shared clonotypes between healthy human individuals. Data came from immunoSEQ multiplex PCR; TCRdb stores just in-frame clones and leaves some out. This sample yields approximately 1,000,000 clones, of which approximately 78% are seen a single time; 0.5% to 0.6% belongs to the top ten. Sequencing was carried out using memory CD4+ T cells from PBMCs. Subset meaning: CD45RA-negative fraction. Receptors originate from a man aged 18 to 30 in good health. Some clones in this sample may be carry-over from other donors' samples.

In its sample, this clone was seen once. This chain connects TRBV5-4 to TRBJ2-5, with D unclear. The V and J ends lost 3 bases and 1 base respectively, with 13 bases between them. Germline CDR1 and CDR2: SGHNT and YYREEE (reference sequence). This CDR3 contains 15 residues. CDR3 bases: TGTGCCAGCAGCTCGGCGGAAAGAGGCCAAGAGACCCAGTACTTC. Encoded protein: CASSSAERGQETQYF.

J is TRBJ2-3 and V is TRBV11-2; D uncertain. The CDR3 has 16 amino acids. CDR1 is SGHAT and CDR2 is FQNNGV in the germline V gene. Trimming removed 5 bases from V and 1 base from J, with 16 bases in between. DNA for the CDR3: TGTGCCAGCAGCCCCCCGGGCTGGCGTGGCACAGATACGCAGTATTTT. Protein: CASSPPGWRGTDTQYF.

The genes are TRBV4-2 and TRBJ2-6; D not resolved. This CDR3 is 14 amino acids long. Trimming left V 3 bases short and J 1 base short, with 4 bases between. CDR1 is LGHNA and CDR2 is YNFKEQ in the germline V gene. CDR3 nucleotide sequence: TGTGCCAGCAGCCACAATTCTGGGGCCAACGTCCTGACTTTC. Translating it yields CASSHNSGANVLTF.

The chain couples TRBV5-1 to TRBJ2-2, with D uncertain. V was trimmed by 0 bases and J by 3 bases, leaving 6 bases between them. The CDR3 length is 14 residues. Germline values: CDR1 SGHRS, CDR2 YFSETQ. Written as DNA, the CDR3 is TGCGCCAGCAGCTTGGGGTCGGACACCGGGGAGCTGTTTTTT. Amino acids: CASSLGSDTGELFF.

This clone was found a few times. The chain employs TRBV4-1 and TRBJ2-7, with 14 bases lining up with TRBD2. This CDR3 spans 19 amino acids. Germline CDR1 MGHRA, CDR2 YSYEKL. V dropped 1 base and J dropped 3; count of bases not matched to a gene: 11. The CDR3 spells CASSQGRMGLAGEVYEQYF. Here the CDR3 DNA reads TGCGCCAGCAGCCAAGGACGGATGGGACTAGCGGGAGAGGTCTACGAGCAGTACTTC.

V gene TRBV5-6 combines with J gene TRBJ1-3; TRBD1 aligns across 7 bases. Germline loops: CDR1 SGHDT, CDR2 YYEEEE. CDR3 length: 14 amino acids. The J segment lost 2 bases and the V segment lost 4 bases, leaving 3 bases of the junction unmatched. The CDR3, as DNA: TGTGCCAGCAGCCATCAGGGGGCTGGAAACACCATATATTTT. This codes for CASSHQGAGNTIYF.

This clone showed up just once. This chain connects TRBV7-2 to TRBJ2-5; D not certain. V was trimmed by 5 bases and J by 4 bases, leaving 11 bases between them. The CDR3 has 13 residues. Germline V lookup: CDR1 SGHTA, CDR2 FQGNSA. For the CDR3, the DNA is TGTGCCAGCAGCCAAATTAGGAGAGAGACCCAGTACTTC. It translates to CASSQIRRETQYF. The full variable domain, with the rest looked up from reference TRBV7-2 and TRBJ2-5, is GAGVSQSPSNKVTEKGKDVELRCDPISGHTALYWYRQSLGQGLEFLIYFQGNSAPDKSGLPSDRFSAERTGGSVSTLTIQRTQQEDSAVYLCASSQIRRETQYFGPGTRLLVL.

This clone was observed a single time. The chain links TRBV28 to TRBJ1-1; D call uncertain. Germline lookup yields CDR1 MDHEN and CDR2 SYDVKM. V was trimmed by 8 bases and J by 7 bases, leaving 2 bases between them. The CDR3 contains 8 residues. CDR3 residues: CASGEAFF. The CDR3 nucleotides read TGTGCCAGCGGTGAAGCTTTCTTT.

V and J are TRBV20-1 and TRBJ1-2, with 8 bases aligning to TRBD1. The germline V gene encodes CDR1 DFQATT and CDR2 SNEGSKA (reference sequence). The CDR3 runs 11 residues. The CDR3 region has the DNA TGCATGAGGGGCAGGGGGCAAGGCTACACCTTC. Amino acids: CMRGRGQGYTF.

This sequence joins TRBV30 and TRBJ2-7, with TRBD2 matching 7 bases. This CDR3 comprises 15 residues. Per the germline V gene, CDR1 is GTSNPN and CDR2 is SVGIG (reference sequence). Unmatched junction bases numbered 11, after V lost 2 bases and J lost 4 bases. Here the CDR3 DNA reads TGTGCCTGGAGTCCCTTGGGCGGGAGTCGTTACGAGCAGTACTTC. Protein sequence: CAWSPLGGSRYEQYF.

Details on this clone: The sample carries other DNA sequences with the same CDR3. The V and J genes are TRBV28 and TRBJ1-3; TRBD1 agrees at 11 bases. With 5 bases clipped from V and 5 bases from J, the junction kept 5 bases outside the gene matches. The length of the CDR3 is 15 residues. Germline values: CDR1 MDHEN, CDR2 SYDVKM. CDR3 loop: CASSRTGGGRNTIYF. The CDR3, as DNA: TGTGCCAGCAGTCGGACAGGGGGCGGAAGAAACACCATATATTTT.

The rearrangement joins TRBV27 to TRBJ2-1, with D uncertain. This CDR3 region has 18 residues. V lost 5 bases and J 0 bases, leaving 20 bases between the germline ends. The germline V gene encodes CDR1 MNHEY and CDR2 SMNVEV (reference sequence). The CDR3 region is CASSPNPFGLDSYNEQFF. The CDR3 DNA reads as TGTGCCAGCAGTCCCAACCCCTTCGGGCTAGACTCCTACAATGAGCAGTTCTTC.

The chain joins TRBV28 to TRBJ2-3; D ambiguous. Per the germline V gene, CDR1 is MDHEN and CDR2 is SYDVKM. The length of the CDR3 is 13 residues. V dropped 6 bases and J dropped 6 bases, with 13 bases sitting between them. The CDR3 DNA follows: TGTGCCAGCAGCCGGGCCCACGAGGATACGCAGTATTTT. This sequence encodes CASSRAHEDTQYF.

This clone has just one count. The V call is TRBV30, the J call TRBJ2-1; D is perhaps TRBD1 or TRBD2 (5 bases each). This CDR3 has 16 amino acids. Per the germline V gene, CDR1 is GTSNPN and CDR2 is SVGIG (reference sequence). The V end was cut by 3 bases, the J end by 2 bases, with 17 bases between. The CDR3 is CAWSGAPRYTYNEQFF. In DNA, the CDR3 is TGTGCCTGGAGCGGGGCCCCACGGTACACCTACAATGAGCAGTTCTTC.

The V call is TRBV6-5, the J call TRBJ1-4, with no clear D. V was trimmed by 6 bases and J by 0 bases, leaving 11 bases between them. Per germline, CDR1 MNHEY and CDR2 SVGAGI. The CDR3 length is 15 residues. CDR3 nucleotides: TGTGCCAGCAGCCCCCAGGATGCAACTAATGAAAAACTGTTTTTT. Translated: CASSPQDATNEKLFF.

CDR3: CASSPPVGTTDTQYF. The CDR3 nucleotides read TGCGCCAGCAGCCCCCCGGTGGGTACTACAGATACGCAGTATTTT. The V call is TRBV5-1, the J call TRBJ2-3; no clear D gene. Looked up from germline, CDR1 is SGHRS and CDR2 is YFSETQ. Deletions cut 4 bases from V and 3 bases from J, with 15 bases between. The CDR3 runs 15 residues. Supplemented by reference TRBV5-1 and TRBJ2-3, the full variable domain reads KAGVTQTPRYLIKTRGQQVTLSCSPISGHRSVSWYQQTPGQGLQFLFEYFSETQRNKGNFPGRFSGRQFSNSRSEMNVSTLELGDSALYLCASSPPVGTTDTQYFGPGTRLTVL.

This clone has just one count. The chain carries TRBV28 and TRBJ1-3; TRBD1 agrees at 8 bases. This CDR3 has 15 amino acids. Germline values: CDR1 MDHEN, CDR2 SYDVKM. V lost 3 bases and J lost 2; bases outside the gene matches: 3. CDR3 region: CASSFSGGAGNTIYF. CDR3 bases: TGTGCCAGCAGTTTTTCAGGGGGCGCTGGAAACACCATATATTTT.

The chain combines TRBV9 with TRBJ2-1; TRBD2 aligns across 9 bases. The V gene's germline CDR1 is SGDLS and CDR2 YYNGEE. CDR3 length equals 13 residues. Germline trimming cut 3 bases from V and 16 bases from J; bases unmatched to any gene: 11. The CDR3 bases are TGTGCCAGCAGCGCAGGAGCCGGGACTAGCAATTTCTTC. It is translated as CASSAGAGTSNFF.